The 3 T cell receptor beta chains below all came from one sample that was sequenced in a study of human T cells and chemical hapten exposure. Time point defined: pre-sensitization, week 0. Treatment noted: therapeutic diphenylcyclopropenone sensitization with weekly scalp DPC. MiXCR, run by TCRdb on the RACE reads, gives a single entry per CDR3 protein. In the table there are nearly 110,000 distinct CDR3 sequences, around 12% of which are singletons. The material sequenced was whole blood, taken in connection with sensitization to the hapten diphenylcyclopropenone (DPC). The receptors were sampled from a woman aged 50 to 60 with alopecia areata. Some clones in this sample may be carry-over from other donors' samples.

This chain links TRBV12-3 or TRBV12-4 with TRBJ2-3, with D hard to call. CDR3 length: 12 residues. V lost 5 bases, J lost 4 bases, and 7 bases lay in between. The CDR3 DNA is TGTGCCAGCAGTCGCTCCGCAGATACGCAGTATTTT. Protein: CASSRSADTQYF.

This clonotype was picked up a small number of times. The chain uses TRBV6-4 and TRBJ2-3; TRBD1 matches 10 bases. Trimming at V came to 0 bases and at J to 4 bases, leaving 1 base not matched to a gene. Germline values: CDR1 MRHNA, CDR2 SNTAGT. The CDR3 is 15 residues long. The CDR3 protein is CASSDSGTGADTQYF. The CDR3 DNA is TGTGCCAGCAGTGACTCGGGGACAGGGGCAGATACGCAGTATTTT.

The V gene is TRBV5-1, the J gene TRBJ1-1; perhaps TRBD1 as D (5 bases). Trimming shortened V by 2 bases and J by 6 bases, and 14 bases separated the two germline ends. This CDR3 contains 14 residues. Germline-derived CDR1 and CDR2 are SGHRS and YFSETQ. The CDR3 DNA follows: TGCGCCAGCAGCTTACCCGGGACGAAAGCTGAAGCTTTCTTT. It encodes CASSLPGTKAEAFF.